The 15 T cell receptor beta chains presented below share a single source sample, sequenced in a study of blood T cell repertoires in COVID-19 (dated by TCRdb to 2019 to 2021). Libraries were constructed by the immunoSEQ multiplex PCR assay. Entries here come from immuneACCESS through TCRdb and include only in-frame sequences with V and J called. Some clones fail to appear in such tables; in the studies checked, an unresolved V gene covers under half of the shortfall, and the cause of the remainder is unknown. The table for this sample lists 50,000 to 75,000 clones; about 77% of them were counted only once. About 22% of the sample is held by the ten biggest clonotypes. The sequenced sample consisted of peripheral blood. These receptors were collected from an elderly man with active or convalescent COVID-19.

V gene TRBV18 combines with J gene TRBJ2-2; D perhaps matches TRBD1 (6 bases). Between the trimmed V and J ends, which lost 3 bases and 7 bases, there was a span of 12 bases. The CDR3 length is 14 residues. The germline V gene has CDR1 KGHSH and CDR2 LQKENI. The CDR3 spells CASSPSEDSGELFF. CDR3 in DNA: TGTGCCAGCTCACCCAGCGAGGACAGCGGGGAGCTGTTTTTT.

The rearrangement links TRBV20-1 to TRBJ2-1; TRBD2 is a possible D gene (5 bases). Trimming took off 5 bases at V and 9 bases at J, with 11 bases between the two ends. Per the germline V gene, CDR1 is DFQATT and CDR2 is SNEGSKA (reference sequence). There are 11 residues in the CDR3. The CDR3 loop is CSARTRLEQFF. CDR3 sequence (DNA): TGCAGTGCTCGAACTAGACTTGAGCAGTTCTTC.

The count of this clone is one. The genes are TRBV7-3 and TRBJ1-3; tentatively, D is TRBD1 (5 bases). This CDR3 comprises 14 residues. CDR1 and CDR2 (germline): SGHTA, FQGTGA. The V and J ends lost 5 bases and 8 bases respectively, with 16 bases between them. This CDR3 is CASSPGTSADTIYF. The CDR3 region has the DNA TGTGCCAGCAGCCCAGGGACTTCGGCAGACACCATATATTTT.

The rearrangement joins TRBV7-2 to TRBJ1-2; D ambiguous. The CDR3 is 14 amino acids. V shed 0 bases and J shed 4 bases, with 9 bases lying between them. Germline V lookup: CDR1 SGHTA, CDR2 FQGNSA. The CDR3 loop reads CASSLAEGSYGYTF. The CDR3 nucleotides are TGTGCCAGCAGCTTAGCAGAAGGGAGCTATGGCTACACCTTC.

The genes are TRBV7-2 and TRBJ1-2, with 9 bases aligning to TRBD1. Germline V gene lookup returns CDR1 SGHTA and CDR2 FQGNSA. Losses at the gene ends were 4 bases for V and 8 bases for J; bases not matched to a gene: 14. The length of the CDR3 is 16 residues. CDR3: CASSYSTGGRDKGYTF. CDR3 DNA: TGTGCCAGCAGCTACTCAACAGGGGGCAGAGATAAGGGCTACACCTTC.

The chain is built from TRBV4-2 and TRBJ1-5; 10 bases are a match to TRBD1. The germline gives CDR1 LGHNA, CDR2 YNFKEQ. Trimming removed 1 base from V and 7 bases from J; junction bases left unmatched: 4. CDR3 length: 15 amino acids. The CDR3 sequence is CASSQVGTGAQPQHF. Here the CDR3 DNA reads TGTGCCAGCAGCCAAGTCGGGACAGGGGCACAGCCCCAGCATTTT.

The chain joins TRBV3-1 (or the pseudogene TRBV3-2) to TRBJ2-3; 9 bases line up with TRBD2. Germline loops: CDR1 LGHDT, CDR2 YNNKEL (reference sequence). V shed 4 bases, J shed 5 bases, and the junction held 7 bases outside the gene matches. CDR3 length: 15 amino acids. CDR3 DNA sequence: TGTGCCAGCAGCCTGTTTAGCGGGAGTGGAGATACGCAGTATTTT. This sequence encodes CASSLFSGSGDTQYF.

This CDR3 is CASSIDRFNSGSPGEQYF. DNA for the CDR3: TGTGCCAGTAGTATAGATCGATTCAATAGCGGGAGCCCTGGGGAGCAGTACTTC. The V gene is TRBV19, the J gene TRBJ2-7, with 9 nucleotides matching TRBD2. Germline V lookup: CDR1 LNHDA, CDR2 SQIVND (reference sequence). The CDR3 is 18 residues long. The junction had 16 bases not matched to a gene; V was cut back by 0 bases and J by 7 bases.

This chain connects TRBV6-5 to TRBJ1-5; tentative D call: TRBD1 (6 bases). This CDR3 spans 13 amino acids. The V end was cut by 6 bases, the J end by 6 bases, with 12 bases between. Germline lookup yields CDR1 MNHEY and CDR2 SVGAGI. The CDR3 nucleotides are TGTGCCAGCAGAAGGGGGGAGGGTCAGCCCCAGCATTTT. It codes for CASRRGEGQPQHF.

This chain joins TRBV4-1 and TRBJ1-5; D call uncertain. The V and J ends lost 8 bases and 4 bases respectively, with 12 bases between them. The CDR3 contains 13 residues. Germline values: CDR1 MGHRA, CDR2 YSYEKL. In nucleotides, the CDR3 is TGCGCCAGCTCCCTGAGGGTTAATCAGCCCCAGCATTTT. Encoded protein: CASSLRVNQPQHF.

This clone has just a few counts. V usage is TRBV5-1 and J usage is TRBJ2-7; 12 bases match TRBD1. CDR1 and CDR2 from the germline V gene are SGHRS and YFSETQ. This CDR3 has 16 residues. J was trimmed by 7 bases and V by 4 bases; bases with no gene match: 12. CDR3 loop: CASSTARDRGLYEQYF. CDR3 bases: TGCGCCAGCAGCACTGCCAGGGACAGGGGGCTTTATGAGCAGTACTTC.

This sequence joins TRBV19 and TRBJ2-2, with a tentative D call TRBD2 (5 bases). The germline V gene has CDR1 LNHDA and CDR2 SQIVND (reference sequence). CDR3 length: 13 amino acids. The V end was cut by 9 bases, the J end by 3 bases, with 11 bases between. The CDR3 nucleotides are TGTGCCAGCACGGGGTTACACACCGGGGAGCTGTTTTTT. Translated, it gives CASTGLHTGELFF.

CDR3 amino acids: CASSVLGAGFDTQYF. In DNA, the CDR3 is TGTGCCAGCAGCGTGCTGGGGGCCGGGTTTGATACGCAGTATTTT. The rearrangement joins TRBV9 to TRBJ2-3; possibly TRBD1 for D (6 bases). The CDR3 has 15 residues. V lost 2 bases to trimming and J lost 6 bases, with 16 bases between them. The V gene's germline CDR1 is SGDLS and CDR2 YYNGEE. The complete variable domain, with remaining parts taken from reference TRBV9 and TRBJ2-3, reads DSGVTQTPKHLITATGQRVTLRCSPRSGDLSVYWYQQSLDQGLQFLIQYYNGEERAKGNILERFSAQQFPDLHSELNLSSLELGDSALYFCASSVLGAGFDTQYFGPGTRLTVL.

V gene TRBV5-1 combines with J gene TRBJ1-2; possibly TRBD1 for D (6 bases). The CDR3 covers 13 residues. The V and J ends lost 4 bases and 4 bases respectively, with 11 bases between them. CDR1 is SGHRS and CDR2 is YFSETQ in the germline V gene. The CDR3 DNA follows: TGCGCCAGCAGCCTGGACAGTTCCTATGGCTACACCTTC. Protein: CASSLDSSYGYTF.

This chain joins TRBV19 and TRBJ2-7; possibly TRBD1 for D (6 bases). This CDR3 region has 16 residues. Trimming shortened V by 4 bases and J by 6 bases, and 22 bases separated the two germline ends. CDR1 and CDR2 (germline): LNHDA, SQIVND (reference sequence). The CDR3: CASSTPPRAGAAEQYF. Here the CDR3 DNA reads TGTGCCAGTAGTACGCCCCCCCGGGCAGGGGCCGCCGAGCAGTACTTC.